A single TCR beta chain is shown here with its context. Its cognate antigen is unknown. The sample belongs to a study of cytomegalovirus exposure and HLA in healthy donors. General study results and limits: Later examination showed HLA-associated TCR beta chains had greater clonal expansion than equally common others. A missense variant in DCLRE1C was later tied to TCR beta V- and J-gene trimming. When analyzed later, the rates of TCR association showed variation by HLA locus, with DRB1 the most and HLA-C the fewest.

Trimming cost V 6 bases and J 7 bases; bases outside gene matches: 6. The CDR3 has 13 amino acids. CDR1 is SQVTM, CDR2 ANQGSEA, per germline. The PCR employed 60 Vbeta primers together with 13 Jbeta primers. As processed by the authors: In a later analysis, 60 million to 90 million unique TCR beta chains included roughly 11 million shared by two or more donors. The protocol was immunoSEQ multiplex PCR, while the TCRdb copy is restricted to in-frame clones and leaves out a portion. V, J and clone size are taken as reported in that table, and D and trimming were inferred from the DNA itself. The record lists approximately 60,000 clones, of which the ten most abundant hold approximately 5.6%.

The sequenced sample consisted of PBMCs. The TCR comes from a man aged 30 to 39 in good health and CMV-seropositive. V usage is TRBV29-1 and J usage is TRBJ1-6; 7 bases map to TRBD1. The CDR3 nucleotides are TGCAGCGTACGACAGGGACGGAATTCACCCCTCCACTTT. Translation: CSVRQGRNSPLHF.